This T cell receptor (beta chain) comes out of a study of identical twins. This clonotype was recorded a few times. With 6 bases removed from V and 1 base from J, the gap between germline ends came to 11 bases. Germline CDR1 ENHRY, CDR2 SYGVKD. This CDR3 spans 14 amino acids. TCRdb re-derived calls from the 5' RACE reads in MiXCR, one entry per CDR3 protein. The data show nearly 900,000 distinct CDR3 sequences, 9% to 15% seen once. These sequences were also reported in another study, on yellow fever vaccine responses in identical twins.

The V gene is TRBV10-3, the J gene TRBJ2-3, with D possibly TRBD1 on 5 matching bases. The clonotype originates from a woman under 30 in good health. Sample: PBMCs. CDR3 in DNA: TGTGCCATCAGAGCTTGGGGCGGCACAGATACGCAGTATTTT. It codes for CAIRAWGGTDTQYF.